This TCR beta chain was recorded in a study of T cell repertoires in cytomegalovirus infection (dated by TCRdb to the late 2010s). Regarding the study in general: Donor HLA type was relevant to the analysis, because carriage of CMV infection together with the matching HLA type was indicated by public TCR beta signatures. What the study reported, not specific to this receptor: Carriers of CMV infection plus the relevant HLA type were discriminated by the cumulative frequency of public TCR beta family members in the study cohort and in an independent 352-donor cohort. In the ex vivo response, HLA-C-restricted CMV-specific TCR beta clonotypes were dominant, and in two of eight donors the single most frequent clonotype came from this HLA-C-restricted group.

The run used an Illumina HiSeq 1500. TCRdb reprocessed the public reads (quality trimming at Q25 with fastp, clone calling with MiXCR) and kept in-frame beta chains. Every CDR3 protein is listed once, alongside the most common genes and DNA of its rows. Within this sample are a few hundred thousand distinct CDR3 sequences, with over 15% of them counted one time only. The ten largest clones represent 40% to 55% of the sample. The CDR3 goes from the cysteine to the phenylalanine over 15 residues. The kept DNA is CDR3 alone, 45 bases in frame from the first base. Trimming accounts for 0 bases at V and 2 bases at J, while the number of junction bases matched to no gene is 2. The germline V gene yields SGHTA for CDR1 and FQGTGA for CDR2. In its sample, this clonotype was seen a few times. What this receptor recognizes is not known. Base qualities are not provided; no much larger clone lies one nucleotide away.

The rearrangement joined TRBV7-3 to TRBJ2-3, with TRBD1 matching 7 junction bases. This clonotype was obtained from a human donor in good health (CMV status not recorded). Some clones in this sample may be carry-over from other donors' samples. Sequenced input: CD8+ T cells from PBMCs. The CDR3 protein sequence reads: CASSLTGQPTDTQYF. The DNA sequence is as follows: TGTGCCAGCAGCTTAACGGGACAGCCCACAGATACGCAGTATTTT.